Sequencing of this T cell receptor (beta chain) was carried out in a study of OX40 agonist ivuxolimab in advanced cancers. The CDR3 runs 13 residues. V gave up 3 bases and J gave up 5 bases, with 8 bases separating them. The V gene's germline CDR1 is MDHEN and CDR2 SYDVKM. About this clone: The antigen is not known.

General study points: Both blood CD4+ and CD8+ T cells showed clonal growth by week 6 at 0.1 to 3.0 mg/kg.

Measured with immunoSEQ multiplex PCR; TCRdb has only the in-frame clones, and not every one. The sample holds about 80,000 clones, more than 70% seen once. The receptor comes from an adult with an advanced solid tumor such as melanoma, head and neck, liver or kidney cancer. Source: CD4+ or CD8+ T cells sorted from blood, taken in a trial of the OX40 agonist ivuxolimab. J is TRBJ1-5 and V is TRBV28; the D is unclear. DNA of the CDR3: TGTGCCAGCAGTTTTAGTAGGGATCAGCCCCAGCATTTT. Amino acid sequence: CASSFSRDQPQHF.